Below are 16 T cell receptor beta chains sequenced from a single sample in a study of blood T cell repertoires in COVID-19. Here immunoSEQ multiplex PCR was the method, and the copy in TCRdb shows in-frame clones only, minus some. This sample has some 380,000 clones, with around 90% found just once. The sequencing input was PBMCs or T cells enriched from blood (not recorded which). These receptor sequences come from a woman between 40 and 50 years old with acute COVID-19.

In DNA, the CDR3 is TGCAGCGTTGCCACCGCAGGGGGGGAGACCCAGTACTTC. Its translation is CSVATAGGETQYF. This chain uses TRBV29-1 with TRBJ2-5; D perhaps matches TRBD1 (7 bases). Germline V gene data show CDR1 as SQVTM and CDR2 as ANQGSEA. V was shortened by 4 bases and J by 5 bases, with 14 bases between the two germline ends. The CDR3 extends over 13 amino acids.

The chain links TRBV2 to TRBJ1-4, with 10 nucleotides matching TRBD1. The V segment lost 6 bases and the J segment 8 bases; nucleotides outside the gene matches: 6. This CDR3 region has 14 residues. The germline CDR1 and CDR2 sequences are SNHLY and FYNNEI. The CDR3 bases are TGTGCCAGCAGCCGGACAGGGGGGAAAGAAAAACTGTTTTTT. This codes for CASSRTGGKEKLFF.

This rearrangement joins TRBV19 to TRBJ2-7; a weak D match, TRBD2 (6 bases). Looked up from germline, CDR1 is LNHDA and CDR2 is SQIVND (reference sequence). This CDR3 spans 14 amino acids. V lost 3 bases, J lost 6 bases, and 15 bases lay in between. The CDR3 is CASSMVDYPSEQYF. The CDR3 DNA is TGTGCCAGTAGTATGGTGGACTACCCCTCCGAGCAGTACTTC.

The CDR3 sequence is CSVHRGYEQYF. DNA for the CDR3: TGCAGCGTCCACAGGGGCTACGAGCAGTACTTC. The rearrangement links TRBV29-1 to TRBJ2-7, with 7 positions matching TRBD1. Germline CDR1 SQVTM, CDR2 ANQGSEA. This CDR3 has 11 residues. V was pared by 6 bases and J by 3 bases, with 2 bases of the junction left unmatched.

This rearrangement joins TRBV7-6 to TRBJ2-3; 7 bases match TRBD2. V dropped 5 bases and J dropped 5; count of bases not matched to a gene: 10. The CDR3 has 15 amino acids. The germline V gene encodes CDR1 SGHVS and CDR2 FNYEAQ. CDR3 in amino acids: CASSPQTGGIDTQYF. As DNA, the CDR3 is TGTGCCAGCAGCCCCCAGACGGGGGGTATAGATACGCAGTATTTT.

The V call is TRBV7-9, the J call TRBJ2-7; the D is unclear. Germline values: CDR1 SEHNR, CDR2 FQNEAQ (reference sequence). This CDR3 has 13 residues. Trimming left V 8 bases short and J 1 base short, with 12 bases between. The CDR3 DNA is TGTGCCAGCTTCCGCTCCAGTTCCTACGAGCAGTACTTC. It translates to CASFRSSSYEQYF.

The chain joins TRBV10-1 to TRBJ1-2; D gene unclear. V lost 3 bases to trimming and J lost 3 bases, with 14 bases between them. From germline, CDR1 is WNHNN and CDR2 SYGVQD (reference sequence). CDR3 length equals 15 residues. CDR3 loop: CASSEGPARDYGYTF. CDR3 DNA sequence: TGCGCCAGCAGTGAAGGTCCGGCGAGGGACTATGGCTACACCTTC.

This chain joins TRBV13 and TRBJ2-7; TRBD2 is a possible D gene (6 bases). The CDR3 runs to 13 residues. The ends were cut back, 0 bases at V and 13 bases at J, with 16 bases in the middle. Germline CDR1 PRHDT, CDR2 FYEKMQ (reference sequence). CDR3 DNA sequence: TGTGCCAGCAGCTTAGGGCGGGAAGCGGGCGGCTACTTC. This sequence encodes CASSLGREAGGYF. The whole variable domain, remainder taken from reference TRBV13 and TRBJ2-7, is AAGVIQSPRHLIKEKRETATLKCYPIPRHDTVYWYQQGPGQDPQFLISFYEKMQSDKGSIPDRFSAQQFSDYHSELNMSSLELGDSALYFCASSLGREAGGYFGPGTRLTVT.

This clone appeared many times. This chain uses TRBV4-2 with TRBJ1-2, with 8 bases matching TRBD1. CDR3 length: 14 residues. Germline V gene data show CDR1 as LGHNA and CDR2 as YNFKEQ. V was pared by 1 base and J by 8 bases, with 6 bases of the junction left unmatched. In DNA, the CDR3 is TGTGCCAGCAGCCAAGTCGCAGGGGGCCGGGGCTACACCTTC. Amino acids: CASSQVAGGRGYTF.

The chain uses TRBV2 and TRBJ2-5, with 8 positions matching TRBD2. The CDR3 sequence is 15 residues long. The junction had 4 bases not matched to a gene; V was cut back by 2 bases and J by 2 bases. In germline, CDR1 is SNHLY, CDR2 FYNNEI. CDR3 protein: CASSESTSGQETQYF. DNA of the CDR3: TGTGCCAGCAGTGAATCCACTAGCGGACAAGAGACCCAGTACTTC.

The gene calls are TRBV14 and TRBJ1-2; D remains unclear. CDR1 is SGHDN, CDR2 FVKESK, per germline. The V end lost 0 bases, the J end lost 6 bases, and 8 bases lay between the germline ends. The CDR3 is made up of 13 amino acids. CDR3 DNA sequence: TGTGCCAGCAGCCAAGAATACGGGAATGGCTACACCTTC. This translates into CASSQEYGNGYTF.

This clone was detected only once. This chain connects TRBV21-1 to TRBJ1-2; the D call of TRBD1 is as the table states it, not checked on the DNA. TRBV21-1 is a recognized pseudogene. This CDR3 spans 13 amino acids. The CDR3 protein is CASSKTGNYGYTF. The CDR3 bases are TGTGCCAGCAGCAAGACAGGCAACTATGGCTACACCTTC.

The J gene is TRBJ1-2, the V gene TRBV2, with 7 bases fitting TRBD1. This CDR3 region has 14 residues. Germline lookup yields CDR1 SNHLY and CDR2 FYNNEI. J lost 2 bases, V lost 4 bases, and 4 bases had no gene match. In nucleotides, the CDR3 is TGTGCCAGCAGTGGGACAGGTTTAAACTATGGCTACACCTTC. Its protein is CASSGTGLNYGYTF.

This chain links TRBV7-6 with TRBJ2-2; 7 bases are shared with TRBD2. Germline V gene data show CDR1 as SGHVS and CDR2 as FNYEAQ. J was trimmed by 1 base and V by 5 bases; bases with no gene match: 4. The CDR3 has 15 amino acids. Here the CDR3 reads CASSHSGVNTGELFF. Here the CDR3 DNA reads TGTGCCAGCAGCCACAGCGGGGTGAACACCGGGGAGCTGTTTTTT.

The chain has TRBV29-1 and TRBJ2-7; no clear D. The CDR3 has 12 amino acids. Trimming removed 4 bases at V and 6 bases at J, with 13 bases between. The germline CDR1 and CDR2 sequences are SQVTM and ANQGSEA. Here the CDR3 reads CSVVVSRVEQYF. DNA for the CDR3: TGCAGCGTTGTAGTTTCCCGGGTCGAGCAGTACTTC.

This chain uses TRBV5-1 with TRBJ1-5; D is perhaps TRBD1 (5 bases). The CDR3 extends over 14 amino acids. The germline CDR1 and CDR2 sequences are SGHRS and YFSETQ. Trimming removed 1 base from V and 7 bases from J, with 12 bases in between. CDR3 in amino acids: CASSLTGGQQPQHF. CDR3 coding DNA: TGCGCCAGCAGCTTGACCGGGGGTCAACAGCCCCAGCATTTT.